This T cell receptor (beta chain) derives from a study of cytomegalovirus exposure and HLA in healthy donors. J was trimmed by 0 bases and V by 7 bases; bases with no gene match: 4. Looked up from germline, CDR1 is MNHEY and CDR2 is SMNVEV (reference sequence). This CDR3 contains 14 residues. PCR involved 60 Vbeta and 13 Jbeta primers. Assay used: immunoSEQ multiplex PCR; TCRdb lists only in-frame clones, some missing. The table has 55,000 to 65,000 clones, 60% to 80% seen once. The sample comprised PBMCs. The V call is TRBV27, the J call TRBJ2-7; 9 nucleotides align to TRBD1. The TCR was taken from a woman between 40 and 50 years old in good health and CMV-seropositive. CDR3: CASKGDRVSYEQYF. For the CDR3, the DNA is TGTGCCAGCAAGGGGGACAGGGTCTCCTACGAGCAGTACTTC.